A single sample gave rise to the 22 T cell receptor beta chains below, sequenced in a study of molecular identifiers for immune sequencing clone quantification. Each CDR3 protein is one row after TCRdb ran MiXCR on the PCR reads. Here the sample spans about 100,000 distinct CDR3 sequences, 30% to 45% being singletons. The sequenced material came from naive CD8+ T cells from blood, with Jurkat cell RNA spiked in. Described subset: FACS-sorted CD8+CD4-CCR7+CD45RA+ naive T cells. Every receptor here comes from a human donor in good health. Some libraries in this study had Jurkat cell RNA spiked in.

This sequence joins TRBV12-3 or TRBV12-4 and TRBJ2-7, with 9 positions matching TRBD1. CDR3 length: 13 residues. After removal of 6 bases from V and 5 bases from J, the junction contained 5 bases not matched to a gene. CDR3 coding DNA: TGTGCCAGCAGCACCGGACAGGGGAACGAGCAGTACTTC. This encodes CASSTGQGNEQYF.

With respect to this clonotype: In this CDR3 the conserved last residue, phenylalanine or tryptophan, is missing, so a read error is likely. The chain recombines TRBV28 with TRBJ2-3; tentatively, D is TRBD2 (5 bases). The CDR3 contains 14 residues. CDR1 and CDR2 from the germline V gene are MDHEN and SYDVKM. V dropped 3 bases and J dropped 5 bases, with 12 bases sitting between them. Here the CDR3 reads CASSFTSGRDTQYY. Written as DNA, the CDR3 is TGTGCCAGCAGTTTCACTAGTGGCAGAGATACGCAGTATTAT.

This clonotype was recorded many times. The V and J genes are TRBV10-2 and TRBJ2-5; D assignment may be TRBD1 or TRBD2 (5 bases each). Germline loops: CDR1 WSHSY, CDR2 SAAADI. The V and J ends lost 2 bases and 5 bases respectively, with 9 bases between them. The CDR3 contains 13 residues. In nucleotides, the CDR3 is TGCGCCAGCAGTGAGACGGGGCGGGAGACCCAGTACTTC. Residues: CASSETGRETQYF.

V is TRBV12-3 or TRBV12-4 and J is TRBJ2-3, with 7 bases lining up with TRBD1. V was clipped by 11 bases and J by 5 bases; unmatched bases: 10. CDR3 length: 13 amino acids. The CDR3 DNA is TGTGCCTCAAGAGGGGGCGAAGTAGATACGCAGTATTTT. Protein sequence: CASRGGEVDTQYF.

This clonotype came up a few times. The chain is built from TRBV28 and TRBJ2-7; D unresolved. Germline V gene sequence: CDR1 MDHEN, CDR2 SYDVKM. The CDR3 sequence is 14 residues long. V shed 3 bases and J shed 0 bases, with 9 bases lying between them. CDR3 DNA: TGTGCCAGCAGTTTGGTGGCTAACTCCTACGAGCAGTACTTC. It yields the protein CASSLVANSYEQYF.

This clonotype was counted a few times. J is TRBJ2-3 and V is TRBV27; 7 bases are shared with TRBD1. The CDR3 totals 14 residues. V lost 5 bases, J lost 6 bases, and 8 bases stayed unmatched. Germline assignment: CDR1 MNHEY and CDR2 SMNVEV (reference sequence). The CDR3 sequence: CASSLRTGEDTQYF. CDR3 DNA sequence: TGTGCCAGCAGTCTGCGGACAGGAGAGGATACGCAGTATTTT.

This clonotype was recorded many times. The rearrangement uses TRBV11-2 and TRBJ1-1; weak D call: TRBD1 (6 bases). The CDR3 spans 14 residues. CDR1 is SGHAT, CDR2 FQNNGV, per germline. The V end lost 4 bases, the J end lost 4 bases, and 13 bases lay between the germline ends. The CDR3 sequence is CASSSGQTGTEAFF. The CDR3 DNA is TGTGCCAGCAGCTCAGGACAGACGGGCACTGAAGCTTTCTTT.

Comment on this clonotype: A much larger clonotype is one base distant, so this may be a read error. The chain has TRBV9 and TRBJ2-2; TRBD1 matches at 9 bases. CDR1 SGDLS and CDR2 YYNGEE come from the germline V gene. CDR3 length: 16 amino acids. In DNA, the CDR3 is TGTGCCAGCAGTCGTGAACAGGGGGCGAACGCCGGGGAGCTGTTTTTT. Translated, it gives CASSREQGANAGELFF.

There are a few counts of this clonotype. The genes are TRBV27 and TRBJ1-1, with 10 bases lining up with TRBD1. Looked up from germline, CDR1 is MNHEY and CDR2 is SMNVEV (reference sequence). Trimming cost V 4 bases and J 11 bases; bases outside gene matches: 10. The CDR3 runs 14 residues. This CDR3 is CASSYGTGEGEAFF. As DNA, the CDR3 is TGTGCCAGCAGTTACGGGACAGGGGAGGGTGAGGCTTTCTTT.

There are a few counts of this clonotype. The rearrangement uses TRBV7-9 and TRBJ2-4; possible D gene TRBD2, 6 bases. V lost 5 bases to trimming and J lost 8 bases, with 19 bases between them. Germline V CDR1 and CDR2: SEHNR, FQNEAQ (reference sequence). The CDR3 sequence is 15 residues long. The CDR3 nucleotides read TGTGCCAGCAGCCCGAAGGAGGGGCGGGCGGACATTCAGTACTTC. It yields the protein CASSPKEGRADIQYF.

This clonotype was seen ten or more times. The chain employs TRBV9 and TRBJ2-1; D unclear. CDR3 length: 11 residues. Trimming removed 8 bases from V and 4 bases from J, with 7 bases in between. Germline V gene data show CDR1 as SGDLS and CDR2 as YYNGEE. The CDR3 region has the DNA TGTGCCAGAAACGAGTACAATGAGCAGTTCTTC. Its translation: CARNEYNEQFF.

The chain recombines TRBV6-2 or TRBV6-3 with TRBJ1-5, with D unresolved. With 6 bases removed from V and 10 bases from J, the gap between germline ends came to 16 bases. The CDR3 runs to 13 residues. Germline assignment: CDR1 MNHEY and CDR2 SVGEGT. As DNA, the CDR3 is TGTGCCAGCAGCACACTCCTAGACGGTCCCCAGCATTTT. Translated, it gives CASSTLLDGPQHF.

This clonotype has only a few counts. This chain uses TRBV7-2 with TRBJ1-2, with 8 bases identical to TRBD1. The CDR3 totals 15 residues. The junction had 3 bases not matched to a gene; V was cut back by 2 bases and J by 1 base. Germline-derived CDR1 and CDR2 are SGHTA and FQGNSA. The CDR3 nucleotides read TGTGCCAGCAGCTTATTGGACAGGGTTAACTATGGCTACACCTTC. Translating gives CASSLLDRVNYGYTF.

A few counts support this clonotype. The chain uses TRBV7-2 and TRBJ2-5; D might be TRBD1 or TRBD2, each matching 5 bases. Germline loops: CDR1 SGHTA, CDR2 FQGNSA. The CDR3 spans 13 residues. With 1 base removed from V and 13 bases from J, the gap between germline ends came to 16 bases. Written as DNA, the CDR3 is TGTGCCAGCAGCTTAGAGTTTTTGGTGGGGGTGTACTTC. Translated: CASSLEFLVGVYF.

The chain employs TRBV7-9 and TRBJ1-4, with D uncertain. The CDR3 runs 14 residues. The ends were cut back, 1 base at V and 7 bases at J, with 10 bases in the middle. Per the germline V gene, CDR1 is SEHNR and CDR2 is FQNEAQ (reference sequence). The CDR3 here is CASSLGIFGEKLFF. The DNA of the CDR3 is TGTGCCAGCAGCTTAGGGATATTCGGTGAAAAACTGTTTTTT.

A note on this clonotype: The germline gene is not matched at one end of the junction; a read error may be the cause. V usage is TRBV12-3 or TRBV12-4 and J usage is TRBJ2-7, with D unresolved. This CDR3 spans 14 amino acids. The CDR3 coding sequence is TGTGCCAGCAGTTTTTCAAGCGCCGGCTACGGGCAGTACTTC. Amino acid sequence: CASSFSSAGYGQYF.

This clonotype has at least ten counts. The CDR3 nucleotides are TGTGCCAGCACCGACACCGGGGAGCTGTTTTTT. Residues: CASTDTGELFF. This chain links TRBV7-6 with TRBJ2-2; D is undetermined. Germline values: CDR1 SGHVS, CDR2 FNYEAQ. Trimming took 7 bases from V and 3 from J, leaving 3 bases between them. The CDR3 is made up of 11 amino acids.

This clonotype was found many times. This rearrangement joins TRBV6-5 to TRBJ2-7; D may match TRBD1 or TRBD2 (6 bases each). The CDR3 length is 13 residues. The V gene's germline CDR1 is MNHEY and CDR2 SVGAGI. Trimming stripped 6 bases from V and 7 bases from J, with 16 bases between. CDR3 sequence: CASRAVRRGEQYF. CDR3 in DNA: TGTGCCAGCAGAGCCGTCCGGAGGGGGGAGCAGTACTTC.

This clonotype has more than one count but fewer than ten. The chain combines TRBV13 with TRBJ2-6; TRBD1 aligns across 9 bases. Germline V gives CDR1 PRHDT, CDR2 FYEKMQ (reference sequence). V gave up 3 bases and J gave up 0 bases; unmatched junction bases: 6. The CDR3 is 18 residues long. The CDR3 loop is CASSLGTGYYSGANVLTF. In nucleotides, the CDR3 is TGTGCCAGCAGCTTGGGGACAGGGTATTACTCTGGGGCCAACGTCCTGACTTTC.

This chain links TRBV19 with TRBJ1-5; D not certain. The CDR3 has 15 residues. The ends were cut back, 3 bases at V and 6 bases at J, with 15 bases in the middle. Looked up from germline, CDR1 is LNHDA and CDR2 is SQIVND (reference sequence). DNA of the CDR3: TGTGCCAGTAGTATGCTTACCGCGCTGATTCAGCCCCAGCATTTT. It codes for CASSMLTALIQPQHF.

As concerns this clonotype: Its ends do not fully match the called genes, so a read error is possible. V gene TRBV7-9 combines with J gene TRBJ2-3; D uncertain. This CDR3 spans 14 amino acids. Germline assignment: CDR1 SEHNR and CDR2 FQNEAQ (reference sequence). CDR3 DNA: TGTACCAGCAGCCACCGACCAGAACTTGATACGCAGTATTTT. Protein: CTSSHRPELDTQYF.

The rearrangement uses TRBV19 and TRBJ2-1, with 7 bases lining up with TRBD1. Germline V lookup: CDR1 LNHDA, CDR2 SQIVND (reference sequence). This CDR3 is 12 amino acids long. Trimming cost V 5 bases and J 11 bases; bases outside gene matches: 6. CDR3 bases: TGTGCCAGTAGTCCCTGGGACAGCAAGCAGTTCTTC. Amino acid sequence: CASSPWDSKQFF.